The rows below give T cell receptor beta chains drawn from one sample of a study of high-grade serous ovarian cancer treatment subgroups. Only in-frame clones appear in the TCRdb table, and some are missing; sequencing was by immunoSEQ multiplex PCR. The sample includes approximately 40,000 clones, about 80% of them seen just once. Sample: tumor tissue. The receptors derive from a human donor with high-grade serous ovarian cancer. CDR3s leave out the opening cysteine and the closing phenylalanine or tryptophan.

J: TRBJ1-5; V: TRBV10-1; CDR3: ASTRQPQH
J: TRBJ2-5; V: TRBV7-9; CDR3: ASSLDGAPQETQY
J: TRBJ2-7; V: TRBV15; CDR3: ATSRDLGGDEQY
J: TRBJ1-5; V: TRBV28; CDR3: ASSRTWGGYQPQH
J: TRBJ2-7; V: TRBV19; CDR3: ASSPGGLAEQY
J: TRBJ2-2; V: TRBV9; CDR3: ASSVTRGLAGEAGELF
J: TRBJ2-7; V: TRBV18; CDR3: ASSPRFHYEQY
J: TRBJ1-5; V: TRBV4-1; CDR3: ASRDRALAGQPQH
J: TRBJ2-1; V: TRBV28; CDR3: ASSLTGTSGASSYNEQF
J: TRBJ1-4; V: TRBV7-2; CDR3: ASSKTATINEKLF
J: TRBJ2-7; V: TRBV27; CDR3: ASSQWYPSYEQY
J: TRBJ1-4; V: TRBV11-2; CDR3: ASSSPRRGRYNEKLF
J: TRBJ1-2; V: TRBV4-1; CDR3: ASSQDNRASGRYGYT
J: TRBJ2-2; V: TRBV14; CDR3: ASSQSSGDHTGELF
J: TRBJ2-3; V: TRBV28; CDR3: ALGRGSTDTQY
J: TRBJ2-7; V: TRBV7-9; CDR3: ASSLGAGRYEQY
J: TRBJ1-1; V: TRBV28; CDR3: ASSLIPGASEAF
J: TRBJ2-5; V: TRBV9; CDR3: ASSVDPSFETQY
J: TRBJ1-5; V: TRBV28; CDR3: ASKEGGTNQPQH
J: TRBJ2-7; V: TRBV19; CDR3: ASSMGWGGGEQY
J: TRBJ2-4; V: TRBV5-1; CDR3: ASSEGALAKNIQY
J: TRBJ1-1; V: TRBV7-2; CDR3: ASSTQGDTEAF
J: TRBJ2-1; V: TRBV7-9; CDR3: ASSLGSNEQF
J: TRBJ2-5; V: TRBV13; CDR3: ASSTSRGGEQY
J: TRBJ2-2; V: TRBV18; CDR3: ASSPRDGELF
J: TRBJ2-1; V: TRBV5-1; CDR3: ASSADRGPPNEQF
J: TRBJ2-5; V: TRBV7-1; CDR3: ASSSNDRGERETQY
J: TRBJ2-5; V: TRBV11-2; CDR3: ASSLNELQETQY
J: TRBJ1-5; V: TRBV18; CDR3: ASSPRSPGQGPQPQH
J: TRBJ1-1; V: TRBV7-8; CDR3: ASSLAGMNTEAF
J: TRBJ1-3; V: TRBV2; CDR3: ASSASMRINSGNTIY
J: TRBJ2-5; V: TRBV5-1; CDR3: ASTGMGTQY
J: TRBJ2-5; V: TRBV7-2; CDR3: ASSLGRGGETQY
J: TRBJ1-2; V: TRBV7-2; CDR3: ASSPRTGHGYT
J: TRBJ2-2; V: TRBV29-1; CDR3: SVTGVSTGELF
J: TRBJ1-2; V: TRBV6-6; CDR3: ASSRQGRGYT
J: TRBJ2-7; V: TRBV28; CDR3: ASTDRRGPYEQY
J: TRBJ1-5; V: TRBV5-1; CDR3: ASSPGEGEQPQH
J: TRBJ1-5; V: TRBV18; CDR3: ASSPPGGRDQPQH
J: TRBJ2-3; V: TRBV27; CDR3: ASSLSWGGGTDTQY
J: TRBJ2-1; V: TRBV29-1; CDR3: SVGTGRPYNEQF
J: TRBJ2-4; V: TRBV7-2; CDR3: ASSNPGTPPH
J: TRBJ2-2; V: TRBV13; CDR3: ASSLERYTGELF
J: TRBJ1-4; V: TRBV10-3; CDR3: AISDELSSGEKLF
J: TRBJ2-6; V: TRBV5-6; CDR3: ASSSLGAGANVLT
J: TRBJ2-1; V: TRBV29-1; CDR3: SVPEGAQSSGRVEQF
J: TRBJ2-4; V: TRBV28; CDR3: ASSFVGRENIQY
J: TRBJ1-1; V: TRBV19; CDR3: ASSISLQGLMNTEAF
J: TRBJ2-7; V: TRBV19; CDR3: ASSPGHGYEQY
J: TRBJ1-3; V: TRBV4-1; CDR3: ASSQEVHRGTGNTIY
J: TRBJ2-2; V: TRBV7-8; CDR3: ASCLAAPYTGELF
J: TRBJ1-3; V: TRBV7-2; CDR3: ASSSGEVRGNTIY
J: TRBJ2-1; V: TRBV28; CDR3: ASSPPLGGGGGWRQF
J: TRBJ1-1; V: TRBV27; CDR3: ASSLSRANTEAF
J: TRBJ1-1; V: TRBV27; CDR3: ASRYRGLMNTEAF
J: TRBJ2-3; V: TRBV7-2; CDR3: ASTRAHASTDTQY
J: TRBJ1-5; V: TRBV5-6; CDR3: ASSPGPSNQPQH